Presented here are 10 T cell receptor beta chains from one specimen sequenced in a study of cytomegalovirus exposure and HLA in healthy donors. PCR used 60 Vbeta primers and 13 Jbeta primers. Clones were sequenced by immunoSEQ multiplex PCR, and TCRdb holds only the in-frame ones, with some missing. Here the sample spans roughly 99,000 clones, roughly 80% being singletons. The source material was PBMCs. All receptors come from a man aged 30 to 45 in good health and CMV-seronegative.

In its sample, this clone was seen a few times. J is TRBJ2-5 and V is TRBV18; D gene uncertain. Germline CDR1 is KGHSH and CDR2 is LQKENI. V was pared by 3 bases and J by 5 bases, with 10 bases between. The CDR3 spans 13 residues. The CDR3 sequence: CASSPASSETQYF. The CDR3, as DNA: TGTGCCAGCTCACCGGCTTCTTCGGAGACCCAGTACTTC. Full variable domain (remainder filled in from reference TRBV18 and TRBJ2-5): NAGVMQNPRHLVRRRGQEARLRCSPMKGHSHVYWYRQLPEEGLKFMVYLQKENIIDESGMPKERFSAEFPKEGPSILRIQQVVRGDSAAYFCASSPASSETQYFGPGTRLLVL.

The chain joins TRBV2 to TRBJ1-4; D perhaps matches TRBD1 (5 bases). The CDR3 extends over 15 amino acids. Germline assignment: CDR1 SNHLY and CDR2 FYNNEI. Deletions cut 1 base from V and 8 bases from J, with 14 bases between. CDR3 DNA sequence: TGTGCCAGCAGTGAAGTGAGCAGGGTATCGGAAAAACTGTTTTTT. This sequence encodes CASSEVSRVSEKLFF.

This chain links TRBV19 with TRBJ1-1, with D possibly matching TRBD1 (5 bases). Germline CDR1 reads LNHDA; CDR2 reads SQIVND (reference sequence). V was shortened by 4 bases and J by 5 bases, with 14 bases between the two germline ends. The CDR3 runs 14 residues. CDR3 in DNA: TGTGCCAGTAGTACTGGGACTAGGGGAACTGAAGCTTTCTTT. This translates into CASSTGTRGTEAFF.

The chain has TRBV2 and TRBJ2-5; 10 positions match TRBD1. Germline CDR1 and CDR2: SNHLY and FYNNEI. V dropped 6 bases and J dropped 2; count of bases not matched to a gene: 12. The CDR3 totals 17 residues. Here the CDR3 reads CASRGSWRDRGQETQYF. In DNA, the CDR3 is TGTGCCAGCAGGGGTTCGTGGAGGGACAGGGGTCAAGAGACCCAGTACTTC.

This rearrangement joins TRBV5-6 to TRBJ1-2; D is uncertain. V dropped 2 bases and J dropped 6 bases, with 11 bases sitting between them. The germline V gene has CDR1 SGHDT and CDR2 YYEEEE. This CDR3 has 13 residues. CDR3 region: CASSFRSADGYTF. As DNA, the CDR3 is TGTGCCAGCAGCTTCAGGTCGGCCGATGGCTACACCTTC.

The CDR3 loop reads CASSFATGSGEQYF. For the CDR3, the DNA is TGTGCCAGCAGCTTCGCGACGGGCAGCGGCGAGCAGTACTTC. The chain recombines TRBV11-2 with TRBJ2-7; D might be TRBD2 (5 bases). Germline loops: CDR1 SGHAT, CDR2 FQNNGV. The CDR3 consists of 14 residues. Trimming stripped 3 bases from V and 6 bases from J, with 15 bases between.

The rearrangement links TRBV11-3 to TRBJ2-5; D perhaps matches TRBD2 (6 bases). The CDR3 spans 15 residues. Between the trimmed V and J ends, which lost 1 base and 4 bases, there was a span of 13 bases. Germline V gene data show CDR1 as SGHNT and CDR2 as YENEEA. The CDR3 coding sequence is TGTGCCAGCAGCTTAGGGGCCCGGAGGGGAGAGACCCAGTACTTC. Protein: CASSLGARRGETQYF. The variable domain in full, with the rest retrieved from reference TRBV11-3 and TRBJ2-5, is EAGVVQSPRYKIIEKKQPVAFWCNPISGHNTLYWYLQNLGQGPELLIRYENEEAVDDSQLPKDRFSAERLKGVDSTLKIQPAELGDSAVYLCASSLGARRGETQYFGPGTRLLVL.

This chain links TRBV13 with TRBJ2-1, with TRBD2 as a possible D gene (6 bases). Germline CDR1 and CDR2: PRHDT and FYEKMQ (reference sequence). CDR3 size: 15 residues. The V end was cut by 5 bases, the J end by 0 bases, with 11 bases between. Written as DNA, the CDR3 is TGTGCCAGCAGCCAAGGGAGGAGCTCCTACAATGAGCAGTTCTTC. Residues: CASSQGRSSYNEQFF.

The chain couples TRBV11-3 to TRBJ1-1; D not certain. Germline V CDR1 and CDR2: SGHNT, YENEEA. The CDR3 runs 14 residues. Trimming stripped 1 base from V and 2 bases from J, with 8 bases between. For the CDR3, the DNA is TGTGCCAGCAGCTTAGGGTCAGATAACACTGAAGCTTTCTTT. It yields the protein CASSLGSDNTEAFF. Full variable domain (missing parts from reference TRBV11-3 and TRBJ1-1): EAGVVQSPRYKIIEKKQPVAFWCNPISGHNTLYWYLQNLGQGPELLIRYENEEAVDDSQLPKDRFSAERLKGVDSTLKIQPAELGDSAVYLCASSLGSDNTEAFFGQGTRLTVV.

The gene calls are TRBV6-5 and TRBJ1-3; D remains ambiguous. The V end lost 0 bases, the J end lost 0 bases, and 9 bases lay between the germline ends. Germline CDR1 reads MNHEY; CDR2 reads SVGAGI. CDR3 size: 16 residues. The CDR3 DNA reads as TGTGCCAGCAGTTACTCTCAGGTCTCCTCTGGAAACACCATATATTTT. Protein sequence: CASSYSQVSSGNTIYF.